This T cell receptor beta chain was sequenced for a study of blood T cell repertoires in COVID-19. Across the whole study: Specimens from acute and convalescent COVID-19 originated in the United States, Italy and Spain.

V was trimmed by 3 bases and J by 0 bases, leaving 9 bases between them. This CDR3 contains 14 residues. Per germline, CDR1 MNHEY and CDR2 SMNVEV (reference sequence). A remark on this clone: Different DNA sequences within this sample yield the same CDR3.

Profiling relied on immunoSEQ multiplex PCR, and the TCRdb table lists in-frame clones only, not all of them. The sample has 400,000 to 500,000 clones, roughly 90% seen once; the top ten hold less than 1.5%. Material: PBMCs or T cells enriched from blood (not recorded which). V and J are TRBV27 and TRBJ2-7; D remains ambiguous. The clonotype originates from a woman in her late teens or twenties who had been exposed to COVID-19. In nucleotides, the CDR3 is TGTGCCAGCAGTTTTGGTCAAGCCTCCTACGAGCAGTACTTC. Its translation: CASSFGQASYEQYF.